The clone carrying this T cell receptor beta chain appeared many times. What it binds is unknown. The data originate from a study of T cell repertoires in cytomegalovirus infection. Across the study: Public TCR beta signatures marked donors with CMV infection and the matching HLA.

The study, taken as a whole, reports: The ex vivo response was dominated by HLA-C-restricted CMV-specific TCR beta clonotypes.

Each CDR3 protein is one row after TCRdb ran MiXCR on the reads. The table has about 320,000 distinct CDR3 sequences, more than 8% seen once. The CDR3 runs 16 residues. The V gene end was trimmed by 3 bases and the J gene end by 6 bases; junction bases not matched to a gene: 6. Germline V CDR1 and CDR2: SGHTA, FQGNSA. Sequencing was performed on PBMCs. This chain links TRBV7-2 with TRBJ2-2; 11 bases map to TRBD2. The receptor was isolated from a human donor in good health (CMV status not recorded). Some clones in this sample may be carry-over from other donors' samples. CDR3 region: CASSFSSGGSAGELFF. CDR3 sequence (DNA): TGTGCCAGCAGCTTTTCTAGCGGGGGGTCGGCCGGGGAGCTGTTTTTT.